The clone carrying this T cell receptor (beta chain) was counted a few times. Its antigen is unidentified. Sample-barcoded 5' priming and a J-beta primer mix drove a second PCR of 7 to 11 cycles. Every sample produced at least 3 million CDR3-containing paired-end reads. Using its own MiXCR run on the 5' RACE reads, TCRdb lists one record per CDR3 protein. The sample lists roughly 1.7 million distinct CDR3 sequences, 30% to 35% occurring once. This entry belongs to a study of blood T cells in healthy people across ages. Overall study findings and caveats: Percentage of naive T cells showed a strong correlation with TCR beta diversity.

V was shortened by 5 bases and J by 2 bases, with 9 bases between the two germline ends. CDR3 length: 14 residues. Germline CDR1 PRHDT, CDR2 FYEKMQ (reference sequence). The origin of this receptor is a woman in her 30s in good health. The rearrangement joins TRBV13 to TRBJ2-2; D possibly corresponds to TRBD1 (6 bases). Source material: blood. CDR3 region: CASSPGHNTGELFF. The CDR3 coding sequence is TGTGCCAGCAGCCCGGGACATAACACCGGGGAGCTGTTTTTT. Combining the CDR3 with reference TRBV13 and TRBJ2-2 gives the whole variable domain AAGVIQSPRHLIKEKRETATLKCYPIPRHDTVYWYQQGPGQDPQFLISFYEKMQSDKGSIPDRFSAQQFSDYHSELNMSSLELGDSALYFCASSPGHNTGELFFGEGSRLTVL.